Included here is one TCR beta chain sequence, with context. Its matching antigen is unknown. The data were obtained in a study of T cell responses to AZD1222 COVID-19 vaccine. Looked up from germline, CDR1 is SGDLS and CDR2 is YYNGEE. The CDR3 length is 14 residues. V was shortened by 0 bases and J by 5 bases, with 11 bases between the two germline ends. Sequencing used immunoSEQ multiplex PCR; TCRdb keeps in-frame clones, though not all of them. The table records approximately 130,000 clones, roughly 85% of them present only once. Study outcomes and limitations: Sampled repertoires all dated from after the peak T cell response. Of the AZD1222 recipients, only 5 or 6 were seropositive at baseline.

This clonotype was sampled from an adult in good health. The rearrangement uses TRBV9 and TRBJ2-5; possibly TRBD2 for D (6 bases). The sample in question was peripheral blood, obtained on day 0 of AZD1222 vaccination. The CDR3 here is CASSVDRGGETQYF. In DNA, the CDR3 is TGTGCCAGCAGCGTAGACCGTGGGGGGGAGACCCAGTACTTC.